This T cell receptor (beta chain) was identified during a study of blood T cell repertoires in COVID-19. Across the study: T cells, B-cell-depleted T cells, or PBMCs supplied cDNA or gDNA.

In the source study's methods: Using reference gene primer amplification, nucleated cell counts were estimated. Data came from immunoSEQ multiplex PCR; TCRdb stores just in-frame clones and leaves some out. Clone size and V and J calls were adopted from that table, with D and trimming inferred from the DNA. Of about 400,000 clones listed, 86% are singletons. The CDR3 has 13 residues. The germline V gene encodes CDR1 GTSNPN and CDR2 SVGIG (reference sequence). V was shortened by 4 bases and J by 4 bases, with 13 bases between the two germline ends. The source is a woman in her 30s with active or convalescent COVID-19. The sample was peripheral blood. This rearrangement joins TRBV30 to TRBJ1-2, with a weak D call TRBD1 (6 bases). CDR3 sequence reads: CAWIGGLGYGYTF. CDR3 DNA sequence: TGTGCCTGGATCGGGGGGCTCGGCTATGGCTACACCTTC.